The 20 T cell receptor beta chains below all came from one sample that was sequenced in a study of vaccination and CD4 T cells after COVID-19. These receptors' antigens are unknown. An Oncomine TCR Beta short-read assay was used to sequence the DNA from cultured CD4+ T cells. TCRdb re-called the PCR reads through MiXCR, storing one row per CDR3 protein. This sample has roughly 7,500 distinct CDR3 sequences; 70% occur once, and the top ten carry 37%. Treatment of the sample: approximately nine-day PBMC culture with coronavirus spike peptide pools or control peptides (ViraFEST assay). Sequencing input: CD4+ T cells from blood, cultured in vitro. These receptors came from a human donor who had recovered from COVID-19.

This clonotype has just a few counts. This rearrangement joins TRBV25-1 to TRBJ2-3; D might be TRBD2 (6 bases). Germline CDR1 and CDR2: MGHDK and SYGVNS. The V gene lost 1 base and the J gene lost 6 bases, with 17 bases spanning the gap. CDR3 size: 16 residues. The CDR3 reads CASSESGRGGGDTQYF. CDR3 in DNA: TGTGCCAGCAGTGAATCAGGGCGGGGCGGAGGGGATACGCAGTATTTT.

CDR3 sequence (DNA): TGTGCCAGCTCACCAGGTCAGGGCGATGAAGCTTTCTTT. Amino acid sequence: CASSPGQGDEAFF. The chain is built from TRBV18 and TRBJ1-1, with D possibly TRBD1 on 5 matching bases. Per germline, CDR1 KGHSH and CDR2 LQKENI. The CDR3 extends over 13 amino acids. The ends were cut back, 2 bases at V and 7 bases at J, with 11 bases in the middle.

The J gene is TRBJ1-6, the V gene TRBV15, with a possible D match to TRBD1 (5 bases). The CDR3 contains 16 residues. V was clipped by 2 bases and J by 8 bases, with 16 bases between them. Germline V gives CDR1 LNHNV, CDR2 YYDKDF (reference sequence). CDR3 protein: CATSRLQGSSDSPLHF. CDR3 DNA: TGTGCCACCAGCAGACTTCAGGGTTCGAGCGATTCACCCCTCCACTTT.

The V and J genes are TRBV11-2 and TRBJ2-7; D is unresolved. Trimming pared 2 bases from V and 7 bases from J, leaving 15 bases between. The CDR3 consists of 14 residues. CDR1 and CDR2 (germline): SGHAT, FQNNGV. CDR3 DNA: TGTGCCAGCAGCTTAAATCAGCTTACCTTGGAGCAGTACTTC. Protein sequence: CASSLNQLTLEQYF.

As regards this clonotype: A read error may account for a junction end that differs from germline. The chain links TRBV6-1 to TRBJ1-5, with TRBD1 matching over 8 bases. In germline, CDR1 is MNHNS, CDR2 SASEGT. The CDR3 totals 14 residues. The CDR3 DNA reads TGTGCCAGCAGGCGGACAGGGTTCGATCAGCCCCAACATTTT. This codes for CASRRTGFDQPQHF.

The gene calls are TRBV19 and TRBJ1-2; D may be TRBD1 (5 bases). The CDR3 spans 15 residues. V lost 3 bases and J lost 4, with 15 bases in between. Per germline, CDR1 LNHDA and CDR2 SQIVND (reference sequence). This CDR3 reads CASSIPRQTIYGYTF. For the CDR3, the DNA is TGTGCCAGTAGTATTCCACGACAGACCATCTATGGCTACACCTTC.

The V call is TRBV7-2, the J call TRBJ1-2; TRBD1 aligns across 9 bases. The V gene's germline CDR1 is SGHTA and CDR2 FQGNSA. The junction had 6 bases not matched to a gene; V was cut back by 6 bases and J by 4 bases. The CDR3 runs 14 residues. The CDR3, as DNA: TGTGCCAGCAGAGGGGACAGGGCCGGCTATGGCTACACCTTC. Protein sequence: CASRGDRAGYGYTF. The full variable domain, with the rest looked up from reference TRBV7-2 and TRBJ1-2, is GAGVSQSPSNKVTEKGKDVELRCDPISGHTALYWYRQSLGQGLEFLIYFQGNSAPDKSGLPSDRFSAERTGGSVSTLTIQRTQQEDSAVYLCASRGDRAGYGYTFGSGTRLTVV.

This sequence joins TRBV7-9 and TRBJ1-1; no definite D call. Germline CDR1 reads SEHNR; CDR2 reads FQNEAQ (reference sequence). V shed 1 base and J shed 2 bases, with 14 bases lying between them. The CDR3 consists of 16 residues. CDR3 in amino acids: CASSLVGPGPNTEAFF. CDR3 bases: TGTGCCAGCAGCTTAGTAGGGCCGGGCCCAAACACTGAAGCTTTCTTT.

This clonotype turned up a few times. This chain links TRBV4-1 with TRBJ1-5; D ambiguous. V was clipped by 1 base and J by 8 bases, with 9 bases between them. The CDR3 contains 13 residues. Germline CDR1 MGHRA, CDR2 YSYEKL. CDR3 nucleotides: TGCGCCAGCAGCCAAGGGCCCCTGGAGCCCCAGCATTTT. Its protein product is CASSQGPLEPQHF.

This clonotype was found once. V gene TRBV7-8 combines with J gene TRBJ1-1, with D tentatively TRBD1 (6 bases). Per the germline V gene, CDR1 is SGHVS and CDR2 is FQNEAQ. CDR3 length: 15 residues. The germline V and J ends were trimmed by 2 bases and 4 bases, with 14 bases remaining between them. CDR3 protein: CASSLKRQGGTEAFF. DNA for the CDR3: TGTGCCAGCAGCTTAAAACGTCAAGGGGGCACTGAAGCTTTCTTT.

The V gene is TRBV19, the J gene TRBJ2-7, with 7 positions matching TRBD2. Germline V gene lookup returns CDR1 LNHDA and CDR2 SQIVND (reference sequence). V lost 9 bases and J lost 7; bases outside the gene matches: 3. The length of the CDR3 is 10 residues. CDR3 residues: CASGAGEQYF. CDR3 bases: TGTGCCAGCGGAGCGGGGGAGCAGTACTTC.

The CDR3 bases are TGTGCCAGCAGCTTATGGGCCGAGACCCAGTACTTC. This codes for CASSLWAETQYF. The gene calls are TRBV7-2 and TRBJ2-5; D is ambiguous. This CDR3 spans 12 amino acids. Per the germline V gene, CDR1 is SGHTA and CDR2 is FQGNSA. V lost 2 bases and J lost 5, with 6 bases in between.

The chain couples TRBV24-1 to TRBJ1-2; D is undetermined. This CDR3 comprises 17 residues. Per germline, CDR1 KGHDR and CDR2 SFDVKD. This chain's CDR3 is CAIPSHPQAIGDYGYTF. The DNA of the CDR3 is TGTGCTATCCCCTCCCACCCTCAGGCGATTGGGGACTATGGCTACACCTTC.

V gene TRBV4-3 combines with J gene TRBJ2-3; 7 bases agree with TRBD2. The ends lost 2 bases at V and 3 bases at J; junction bases unmatched: 8. Germline V lookup: CDR1 LGHNA, CDR2 YSLEER. The CDR3 sequence is 16 residues long. CDR3 sequence: CASSQRWGGSTDTQYF. The CDR3 DNA reads TGCGCCAGCAGCCAACGCTGGGGGGGAAGTACAGATACGCAGTATTTT.

The chain has TRBV11-3 and TRBJ2-3; D is unresolved. CDR1 SGHNT and CDR2 YENEEA come from the germline V gene. The CDR3 spans 12 residues. Trimming took 4 bases from V and 2 from J, leaving 4 bases between them. CDR3 DNA sequence: TGTGCCAGCAGCTCCAACACAGATACGCAGTATTTT. Residues: CASSSNTDTQYF.

The V and J genes are TRBV20-1 and TRBJ1-2; D unclear. V lost 5 bases and J lost 5, with 18 bases in between. CDR1 DFQATT and CDR2 SNEGSKA come from the germline V gene (reference sequence). The CDR3 spans 14 residues. The CDR3 protein is CSARYDRPPYGYTF. DNA for the CDR3: TGCAGTGCTCGTTACGACCGGCCCCCGTATGGCTACACCTTC.

V is TRBV20-1 and J is TRBJ1-5, with D uncertain. Germline CDR1 DFQATT, CDR2 SNEGSKA (reference sequence). The length of the CDR3 is 16 residues. Trimming cost V 5 bases and J 0 bases, with 17 bases left between them. This CDR3 reads CSAWRAGLYSNQPQHF. CDR3 in DNA: TGCAGTGCTTGGAGGGCAGGCCTTTATAGCAATCAGCCCCAGCATTTT.

The chain employs TRBV20-1 and TRBJ1-6; maybe TRBD1 (6 bases). Deletions cut 5 bases from V and 9 bases from J, with 20 bases between. Germline lookup yields CDR1 DFQATT and CDR2 SNEGSKA (reference sequence). The CDR3 covers 15 residues. The CDR3 here is CSAPLRGGVVSPLHF. In DNA form, the CDR3 reads TGCAGTGCTCCCCTTAGAGGGGGGGTAGTTTCACCCCTCCACTTT.

The chain links TRBV6-1 to TRBJ2-7; D is ambiguous. Trimming left V 6 bases short and J 2 bases short, with 5 bases between. This CDR3 is built from 11 residues. Germline V gene lookup returns CDR1 MNHNS and CDR2 SASEGT. The CDR3: CASSKTYEQYF. The CDR3 bases are TGTGCCAGCAGCAAAACCTACGAGCAGTACTTC.

This clonotype was observed a handful of times. The J gene is TRBJ1-1, the V gene TRBV7-8, with no clear D. Per germline, CDR1 SGHVS and CDR2 FQNEAQ. The CDR3 is made up of 14 amino acids. Between the trimmed V and J ends, which lost 5 bases and 1 base, there was a span of 11 bases. The CDR3: CASSHRLTNTEAFF. CDR3 bases: TGTGCCAGCAGCCACCGATTGACGAACACTGAAGCTTTCTTT.